The 25 T cell receptor beta chains presented below share a single source sample, sequenced in a study of blood T cell repertoires in COVID-19. Sequenced by immunoSEQ multiplex PCR; TCRdb stores in-frame clones only, minus some. The top ten clones hold 1% to 1.5% of a sample with 200,000 to 300,000 clones, 88% of them seen once. The sequenced material came from PBMCs or T cells enriched from blood (not recorded which). Every receptor here comes from a woman aged 40 to 49 with acute COVID-19.

This rearrangement joins TRBV27 to TRBJ1-2; 11 bases line up with TRBD1. This CDR3 comprises 15 residues. Germline V gene sequence: CDR1 MNHEY, CDR2 SMNVEV (reference sequence). V trimming: 5 bases; J trimming: 7 bases; junction bases outside the gene matches: 9. CDR3: CASSAAGTGGSGYTF. CDR3 coding DNA: TGTGCCAGCAGTGCAGCCGGGACAGGGGGATCTGGCTACACCTTC.

The genes are TRBV7-9 and TRBJ2-1; 7 bases align to TRBD2. CDR3 length equals 16 residues. Per germline, CDR1 SEHNR and CDR2 FQNEAQ (reference sequence). J gave up 4 bases and V 2 bases, and 8 bases lay outside the gene matches. The CDR3: CASSLIGGSAYNEQFF. As DNA, the CDR3 is TGTGCCAGCAGCTTAATCGGCGGGAGTGCTTACAATGAGCAGTTCTTC.

This rearrangement joins TRBV15 to TRBJ1-2, with D unresolved. The CDR3 has 14 amino acids. The germline V and J ends were trimmed by 0 bases and 7 bases, with 12 bases remaining between them. CDR1 is LNHNV and CDR2 is YYDKDF in the germline V gene (reference sequence). CDR3 residues: CATSREYYEGGYTF. Here the CDR3 DNA reads TGTGCCACCAGCAGAGAGTACTATGAGGGTGGCTACACCTTC.

This chain joins TRBV3-1 (or the pseudogene TRBV3-2) and TRBJ2-5, with D possibly being TRBD1 (6 bases). Germline CDR1 LGHDT, CDR2 YNNKEL (reference sequence). V lost 1 base, J lost 9 bases, and 15 bases lay in between. This CDR3 contains 14 residues. The CDR3 DNA is TGTGCCAGCAGCCAAGGAGCAGGGGACGGGGCCCAGTACTTC. It specifies CASSQGAGDGAQYF.

This chain links TRBV27 with TRBJ2-1; D not resolved. The CDR3 is made up of 15 amino acids. V shed 2 bases and J shed 4 bases, with 12 bases lying between them. From germline, CDR1 is MNHEY and CDR2 SMNVEV (reference sequence). The chain's CDR3 is CASSLPYSAYNEQFF. The CDR3 DNA reads TGTGCCAGCAGTTTACCCTATTCCGCTTACAATGAGCAGTTCTTC.

The chain combines TRBV6-5 with TRBJ2-2; 7 nucleotides agree with TRBD2. The germline CDR1 and CDR2 sequences are MNHEY and SVGAGI. Germline trimming cut 7 bases from V and 3 bases from J; bases unmatched to any gene: 8. The CDR3 is made up of 15 amino acids. The CDR3 coding sequence is TGTGCCAGCATCCCCTCTAGCGGCTACACCGGGGAGCTGTTTTTT. Translating gives CASIPSSGYTGELFF.

The chain couples TRBV20-1 to TRBJ2-3, with 13 bases matching TRBD2. Trimming at V came to 3 bases and at J to 8 bases, leaving 11 bases not matched to a gene. The CDR3 is 16 residues long. Germline assignment: CDR1 DFQATT and CDR2 SNEGSKA (reference sequence). The CDR3 is CSASTTSGRAEVTQYF. CDR3 in DNA: TGCAGTGCTAGTACCACTAGCGGGAGGGCCGAAGTTACGCAGTATTTT.

This clone was seen only once. The chain recombines TRBV18 with TRBJ2-7; possibly TRBD1 for D (6 bases). CDR1 KGHSH and CDR2 LQKENI come from the germline V gene. The CDR3 runs to 16 residues. Trimming left V 2 bases short and J 0 bases short, with 14 bases between. CDR3 nucleotide sequence: TGTGCCAGCTCACCAGGCCTGGACAGAGACTCCTACGAGCAGTACGTC. It specifies CASSPGLDRDSYEQYV.

The J gene is TRBJ1-1, the V gene TRBV28; the D gene is possibly TRBD1 (6 bases). The CDR3 has 15 amino acids. Germline V lookup: CDR1 MDHEN, CDR2 SYDVKM. Trimming removed 1 base at V and 2 bases at J, with 11 bases between. Written as DNA, the CDR3 is TGTGCCAGCAGTTTATTCGGGGGGGCTAACACTGAAGCTTTCTTT. Its translation is CASSLFGGANTEAFF.

In nucleotides, the CDR3 is TGCGCCAGCAGCTTCGACAGGGGGTTCATGAACACTGAAGCTTTCTTT. Its translation is CASSFDRGFMNTEAFF. This chain joins TRBV5-1 and TRBJ1-1; 9 bases map to TRBD1. The CDR3 consists of 16 residues. V lost 2 bases, J lost 0 bases, and 5 bases stayed unmatched. In germline, CDR1 is SGHRS, CDR2 YFSETQ.

This chain connects TRBV19 to TRBJ2-3; D unresolved. V was clipped by 5 bases and J by 0 bases, with 15 bases between them. Germline V CDR1 and CDR2: LNHDA, SQIVND (reference sequence). CDR3 length: 16 amino acids. This CDR3 is CASSAAGYHSTDTQYF. CDR3 in DNA: TGTGCCAGTAGTGCCGCCGGGTACCATAGCACAGATACGCAGTATTTT. Complete variable domain (other parts from reference TRBV19 and TRBJ2-3): DGGITQSPKYLFRKEGQNVTLSCEQNLNHDAMYWYRQDPGQGLRLIYYSQIVNDFQKGDIAEGYSVSREKKESFPLTVTSAQKNPTAFYLCASSAAGYHSTDTQYFGPGTRLTVL.

The J gene is TRBJ2-5, the V gene TRBV11-2, with 10 bases that match TRBD1. V shed 3 bases, J shed 1 base, and the junction held 14 bases outside the gene matches. Looked up from germline, CDR1 is SGHAT and CDR2 is FQNNGV. The CDR3 is made up of 19 amino acids. CDR3 residues: CASSLESGQGIIFQETQYF. The DNA of the CDR3 is TGTGCCAGCAGCTTGGAGTCGGGACAGGGGATAATCTTCCAAGAGACCCAGTACTTC. The full variable domain, in which reference TRBV11-2 and TRBJ2-5 provide the parts outside the CDR3, is EAGVAQSPRYKIIEKRQSVAFWCNPISGHATLYWYQQILGQGPKLLIQFQNNGVVDDSQLPKDRFSAERLKGVDSTLKIQPAKLEDSAVYLCASSLESGQGIIFQETQYFGPGTRLLVL.

The chain combines TRBV28 with TRBJ2-6, with a weak D call TRBD1 (5 bases). The CDR3 loop spans 16 amino acids. Germline assignment: CDR1 MDHEN and CDR2 SYDVKM. V was trimmed by 3 bases and J by 2 bases, leaving 11 bases between them. CDR3 DNA: TGTGCCAGCAGTTTTCAGGGTGATCCTGGGGCCAACGTCCTGACTTTC. Protein: CASSFQGDPGANVLTF.

V gene TRBV29-1 combines with J gene TRBJ2-1; 8 nucleotides line up with TRBD2. Germline loops: CDR1 SQVTM, CDR2 ANQGSEA. V trimming: 3 bases; J trimming: 2 bases; junction bases outside the gene matches: 3. The CDR3 has 14 amino acids. The CDR3 coding sequence is TGCAGCGTTGATACTAGCGGAACCTACAATGAGCAGTTCTTC. Protein: CSVDTSGTYNEQFF.

This rearrangement joins TRBV4-2 to TRBJ2-7; TRBD2 matches 10 bases. Germline trimming cut 1 base from V and 3 bases from J; bases unmatched to any gene: 12. The CDR3 loop spans 18 amino acids. Germline CDR1 reads LGHNA; CDR2 reads YNFKEQ. The CDR3 reads CASSQVGVRGLAHYEQYF. In DNA form, the CDR3 reads TGTGCCAGCAGCCAAGTAGGGGTGCGGGGACTAGCGCACTACGAGCAGTACTTC.

In its sample, this clone was seen once. V gene TRBV7-2 combines with J gene TRBJ2-1, with 8 nucleotides matching TRBD1. V shed 1 base and J 6 bases; nucleotides not matched to a gene: 17. The CDR3 contains 19 residues. The germline V gene encodes CDR1 SGHTA and CDR2 FQGNSA. The CDR3: CASSLEFYGGRGRANEQFF. In nucleotides, the CDR3 is TGTGCCAGCAGCTTAGAATTCTACGGTGGCAGGGGGCGCGCCAATGAGCAGTTCTTC.

CDR3 residues: CAWARGGTDTQYF. CDR3 DNA: TGTGCCTGGGCTCGGGGAGGGACAGATACGCAGTATTTT. The chain is built from TRBV30 and TRBJ2-3; 7 positions match TRBD2. The V gene end was trimmed by 5 bases and the J gene end by 3 bases; junction bases not matched to a gene: 5. The CDR3 sequence is 13 residues long. Germline V gives CDR1 GTSNPN, CDR2 SVGIG (reference sequence).

This sequence joins TRBV11-2 and TRBJ2-7, with D tentatively TRBD1 (6 bases). Germline CDR1 reads SGHAT; CDR2 reads FQNNGV. CDR3 length: 16 residues. V gave up 0 bases and J gave up 3 bases, with 15 bases separating them. CDR3 sequence reads: CASSLDPDRIHYEQYF. The CDR3 DNA sequence: TGTGCCAGCAGCTTAGATCCAGACAGGATACACTACGAGCAGTACTTC.

This clone was counted a single time. The chain links TRBV9 to TRBJ1-2, with a tentative D call TRBD1 (6 bases). V was clipped by 4 bases and J by 3 bases, with 13 bases between them. CDR1 is SGDLS, CDR2 YYNGEE, per germline. This CDR3 spans 14 amino acids. The CDR3 DNA follows: TGTGCCAGCAGCACACAGGGAGTCTACTATGGCTACACCTTC. The encoded protein is CASSTQGVYYGYTF.

The genes are TRBV5-1 and TRBJ2-1, with D perhaps matching TRBD2 (5 bases). Trimming took 0 bases from V and 6 from J, leaving 13 bases between them. The CDR3 contains 15 residues. Germline V lookup: CDR1 SGHRS, CDR2 YFSETQ. This CDR3 is CASSLVEGFSNEQFF. In DNA form, the CDR3 reads TGCGCCAGCAGCTTGGTCGAGGGATTCTCCAATGAGCAGTTCTTC. Using reference TRBV5-1 and TRBJ2-1 for the parts outside the CDR3, the full variable domain is KAGVTQTPRYLIKTRGQQVTLSCSPISGHRSVSWYQQTPGQGLQFLFEYFSETQRNKGNFPGRFSGRQFSNSRSEMNVSTLELGDSALYLCASSLVEGFSNEQFFGPGTRLTVL.

The V call is TRBV4-1, the J call TRBJ1-1; a weak D match, TRBD1 (5 bases). The CDR3 sequence is 14 residues long. V was clipped by 1 base and J by 0 bases, with 6 bases between them. In germline, CDR1 is MGHRA, CDR2 YSYEKL. The CDR3 sequence: CASSQGQLNTEAFF. CDR3 nucleotide sequence: TGCGCCAGCAGCCAAGGACAGTTGAACACTGAAGCTTTCTTT.

The chain employs TRBV15 and TRBJ1-4; TRBD1 agrees at 7 bases. Germline CDR1 is LNHNV and CDR2 is YYDKDF (reference sequence). J was trimmed by 5 bases and V by 3 bases; bases with no gene match: 6. This CDR3 contains 15 residues. CDR3 in DNA: TGTGCCACCAGCAGCCCCGGGACAGAAAATGAAAAACTGTTTTTT. Amino acid sequence: CATSSPGTENEKLFF.

The V call is TRBV19, the J call TRBJ1-3; TRBD1 matches at 8 bases. The V gene end was trimmed by 4 bases and the J gene end by 0 bases; junction bases not matched to a gene: 14. The germline gives CDR1 LNHDA, CDR2 SQIVND (reference sequence). The CDR3 runs 19 residues. CDR3 DNA sequence: TGTGCCAGTAGTAACAGGGGGTTTCCCGCCGTACTCTCTGGAAACACCATATATTTT. It specifies CASSNRGFPAVLSGNTIYF.

The chain links TRBV9 to TRBJ2-3; D perhaps matches TRBD1 (5 bases). CDR1 is SGDLS and CDR2 is YYNGEE in the germline V gene. With 4 bases removed from V and 4 bases from J, the gap between germline ends came to 10 bases. CDR3 length equals 13 residues. The CDR3: CASSPGIADTQYF. In DNA form, the CDR3 reads TGTGCCAGCAGCCCAGGGATCGCAGATACGCAGTATTTT.

V and J are TRBV28 and TRBJ2-3, with D hard to call. In germline, CDR1 is MDHEN, CDR2 SYDVKM. The CDR3 sequence is 13 residues long. Trimming pared 0 bases from V and 3 bases from J, leaving 4 bases between. The CDR3 nucleotides are TGTGCCAGCAGTTTATGGGAGACAGATACGCAGTATTTT. It encodes CASSLWETDTQYF. The complete variable domain, with remaining parts taken from reference TRBV28 and TRBJ2-3, reads DVKVTQSSRYLVKRTGEKVFLECVQDMDHENMFWYRQDPGLGLRLIYFSYDVKMKEKGDIPEGYSVSREKKERFSLILESASTNQTSMYLCASSLWETDTQYFGPGTRLTVL.